What follows is one T cell receptor beta chain and its context. The target antigen is unknown. A read error may account for a junction end that differs from germline. These data come from a study of beta chain features in type 1 diabetes. Study-level background: Sorted cells examined across all samples numbered roughly 100 million.

Whole-study findings and limits: Moderate yet significant TCRB CDR3 shortening was seen in Type 1 diabetes patients in all four CD4+ subsets. Among type 1 diabetes patients, VDJ junctions had fewer insertions and more deletions.

Staining for CD45RO/CCR7/CD25/CD127/CD95/CD27 allowed sorting of CD4+ naive, central memory, regulatory and stem cell-like memory cells. Sequencing targeted expressed TCRB transcripts, as all isolated RNA had been reverse transcribed. Only in-frame clones appear in the TCRdb table, and some are missing; sequencing was by immunoSEQ multiplex PCR. The sample includes around 690,000 clones, 9.5% to 15% seen only once; the top ten take more than 0.09%. This CDR3 comprises 12 residues. Per germline, CDR1 SGHAT and CDR2 FQNNGV. The material sequenced was naive CD4+ T cells from blood. This TCR was recovered from a man aged 25 to 45 with type 1 diabetes. V is TRBV11-2 and J is TRBJ2-7, with D maybe TRBD2 (7 bases). CDR3 nucleotide sequence: TGTGCCAGCAGCTTAGTTGCGGGGGCTGAGCACTTC. It specifies CASSLVAGAEHF.